These 32 T cell receptor beta chains came from one sample sequenced in a study of cytomegalovirus exposure and HLA in healthy donors. PCR employed 60 Vbeta and 13 Jbeta primers. This table comes from immunoSEQ multiplex PCR, and its TCRdb copy is limited to in-frame clones, with some not included. The sample shows around 110,000 clones, just over 70% of them seen only once. Source material: PBMCs. Every receptor here comes from a boy aged 5-17 years in good health and CMV-seronegative.

This clone was counted between two and nine times. This CDR3 reads CASTYNTEAFF. DNA of the CDR3: TGTGCCAGCACGTATAACACTGAAGCTTTCTTT. This chain connects TRBV25-1 to TRBJ1-1, with D unresolved. This CDR3 comprises 11 residues. Germline values: CDR1 MGHDK, CDR2 SYGVNS. V lost 7 bases and J 2 bases, leaving 5 bases between the germline ends. Combining the CDR3 with reference TRBV25-1 and TRBJ1-1 gives the whole variable domain EADIYQTPRYLVIGTGKKITLECSQTMGHDKMYWYQQDPGMELHLIHYSYGVNSTEKGDLSSESTVSRIRTEHFPLTLESARPSHTSQYLCASTYNTEAFFGQGTRLTVV.

The J gene is TRBJ2-1, the V gene TRBV20-1, with D uncertain. CDR1 and CDR2 from the germline V gene are DFQATT and SNEGSKA (reference sequence). This CDR3 region has 11 residues. V shed 2 bases and J shed 6 bases, with 5 bases lying between them. CDR3 DNA: TGCAGTGCTAGAAACGGCAATGAGCAGTTCTTC. It specifies CSARNGNEQFF.

The rearrangement uses TRBV2 and TRBJ2-7; 9 bases align to TRBD1. With V trimmed by 2 bases and J by 6 bases, 5 bases remained unmatched. The CDR3 contains 14 residues. The germline CDR1 and CDR2 sequences are SNHLY and FYNNEI. CDR3 amino acids: CASSEQGQGGEQYF. The CDR3, as DNA: TGTGCCAGCAGTGAACAGGGACAGGGCGGCGAGCAGTACTTC.

This clone turned up a few times. V is TRBV9 and J is TRBJ1-6, with TRBD1 matching over 8 bases. This CDR3 region has 16 residues. After removal of 3 bases from V and 4 bases from J, the junction contained 6 bases not matched to a gene. Germline values: CDR1 SGDLS, CDR2 YYNGEE. This CDR3 reads CASSADGQGYNSPLHF. CDR3 coding DNA: TGTGCCAGCAGCGCCGACGGACAGGGTTATAATTCACCCCTCCACTTT.

The chain joins TRBV9 to TRBJ2-1; 13 bases are shared with TRBD2. Germline V gene sequence: CDR1 SGDLS, CDR2 YYNGEE. V dropped 2 bases and J dropped 8; count of bases not matched to a gene: 10. The CDR3 runs to 17 residues. The CDR3 sequence: CASSVGKGLAGKHEQFF. In DNA form, the CDR3 reads TGTGCCAGCAGCGTGGGAAAGGGACTAGCGGGAAAGCATGAGCAGTTCTTC. Filled out from reference TRBV9 and TRBJ2-1, the complete variable domain reads DSGVTQTPKHLITATGQRVTLRCSPRSGDLSVYWYQQSLDQGLQFLIQYYNGEERAKGNILERFSAQQFPDLHSELNLSSLELGDSALYFCASSVGKGLAGKHEQFFGPGTRLTVL.

This chain uses TRBV10-3 with TRBJ1-3; D unclear. V was pared by 10 bases and J by 0 bases, with 10 bases between. CDR1 ENHRY and CDR2 SYGVKD come from the germline V gene. CDR3 length: 13 residues. The CDR3 is CATTDNSGNTIYF. In DNA, the CDR3 is TGTGCCACAACAGACAACTCTGGAAACACCATATATTTT.

The rearrangement links TRBV6-5 to TRBJ2-1; TRBD2 matches at 7 bases. CDR1 is MNHEY, CDR2 SVGAGI, per germline. The CDR3 covers 15 residues. The junction had 6 bases not matched to a gene; V was cut back by 0 bases and J by 7 bases. The CDR3 sequence is CASSYSGAGENEQFF. In DNA, the CDR3 is TGTGCCAGCAGTTACTCTGGGGCGGGAGAAAATGAGCAGTTCTTC.

The chain combines TRBV30 with TRBJ1-4, with D unclear. CDR1 is GTSNPN and CDR2 is SVGIG in the germline V gene (reference sequence). The V end lost 4 bases, the J end lost 4 bases, and 13 bases lay between the germline ends. The CDR3 contains 14 residues. CDR3: CAWTGEAINEKLFF. CDR3 DNA sequence: TGTGCCTGGACGGGTGAGGCCATTAATGAAAAACTGTTTTTT.

V is TRBV30 and J is TRBJ2-7; TRBD1 agrees at 8 bases. CDR1 is GTSNPN and CDR2 is SVGIG in the germline V gene (reference sequence). J lost 4 bases, V lost 6 bases, and 8 bases had no gene match. This CDR3 is 13 amino acids long. CDR3 nucleotides: TGTGCCTGCCTCGGCCAGGGGGCTTACGAGCAGTACTTC. Its protein product is CACLGQGAYEQYF. Complete variable domain (other parts from reference TRBV30 and TRBJ2-7): SQTIHQWPATLVQPVGSPLSLECTVEGTSNPNLYWYRQAAGRGLQLLFYSVGIGQISSEVPQNLSASRPQDRQFILSSKKLLLSDSGFYLCACLGQGAYEQYFGPGTRLTVT.

The chain employs TRBV20-1 and TRBJ1-2; D remains ambiguous. The CDR3 totals 11 residues. Germline V gives CDR1 DFQATT, CDR2 SNEGSKA (reference sequence). With 3 bases removed from V and 4 bases from J, the gap between germline ends came to 6 bases. CDR3 protein: CSARDFYGYTF. The CDR3 DNA reads as TGCAGTGCTAGGGACTTCTATGGCTACACCTTC.

The V gene is TRBV10-3, the J gene TRBJ1-1; TRBD1 matches 7 bases. This CDR3 has 14 amino acids. The germline gives CDR1 ENHRY, CDR2 SYGVKD. Germline trimming cut 7 bases from V and 0 bases from J; bases unmatched to any gene: 5. For the CDR3, the DNA is TGTGCCATCACCAAGACAGGGATGAACACTGAAGCTTTCTTT. Encoded protein: CAITKTGMNTEAFF.

V and J are TRBV27 and TRBJ2-1; 15 bases align to TRBD2. The germline gives CDR1 MNHEY, CDR2 SMNVEV (reference sequence). This CDR3 is built from 16 residues. Trimming cost V 6 bases and J 10 bases; bases outside gene matches: 10. The CDR3 region is CASSPGTSGRREEQFF. In DNA, the CDR3 is TGTGCCAGCAGCCCCGGGACTAGCGGGAGGAGGGAGGAGCAGTTCTTC.

V gene TRBV19 combines with J gene TRBJ2-7; 10 bases are shared with TRBD2. Germline V gives CDR1 LNHDA, CDR2 SQIVND (reference sequence). The CDR3 has 19 residues. Trimming at V came to 7 bases and at J to 0 bases, leaving 18 bases not matched to a gene. The CDR3 nucleotides are TGTGCCAGTACTAAAATGTGGATAACCGGGACTAGCGACTCCTACGAGCAGTACGTC. Its translation is CASTKMWITGTSDSYEQYV.

This chain links TRBV5-6 with TRBJ1-2, with 8 bases aligning to TRBD1. CDR1 is SGHDT, CDR2 YYEEEE, per germline. The CDR3 is 16 amino acids. Trimming took 9 bases from V and 1 from J; bases not matched to a gene: 14. The chain's CDR3 is CATFWGTGNNNYGYTF. DNA for the CDR3: TGTGCCACCTTCTGGGGGACAGGCAACAATAACTATGGCTACACCTTC.

The V call is TRBV10-3, the J call TRBJ2-1, with 9 bases that match TRBD2. Germline CDR1 and CDR2: ENHRY and SYGVKD. Germline trimming cut 6 bases from V and 7 bases from J; bases unmatched to any gene: 13. The CDR3 covers 16 residues. CDR3 coding DNA: TGTGCCATCAGCGAAGTAACGGGACTAGCTTTGAATGAGCAGTTCTTC. Protein sequence: CAISEVTGLALNEQFF.

V is TRBV5-1 and J is TRBJ2-3; 10 bases are shared with TRBD2. The CDR3 length is 16 residues. CDR1 is SGHRS and CDR2 is YFSETQ in the germline V gene. The trim removed 2 bases at V and 0 bases at J, leaving 3 bases unmatched. The CDR3 loop reads CASSFGTSESTDTQYF. The CDR3 nucleotides read TGCGCCAGCAGCTTCGGGACTAGCGAAAGCACAGATACGCAGTATTTT.

About this clone: The sample has other DNA sequences that encode this CDR3 too. The CDR3 reads CASSLEASGSSYNEQFF. CDR3 DNA sequence: TGCGCCAGCAGCTTGGAGGCTAGCGGAAGCTCCTACAATGAGCAGTTCTTC. The chain is built from TRBV5-1 and TRBJ2-1, with TRBD2 identical over 7 bases. Germline assignment: CDR1 SGHRS and CDR2 YFSETQ. The CDR3 length is 17 residues. With V trimmed by 0 bases and J by 0 bases, 6 bases remained unmatched. Using reference TRBV5-1 and TRBJ2-1 for the parts outside the CDR3, the full variable domain is KAGVTQTPRYLIKTRGQQVTLSCSPISGHRSVSWYQQTPGQGLQFLFEYFSETQRNKGNFPGRFSGRQFSNSRSEMNVSTLELGDSALYLCASSLEASGSSYNEQFFGPGTRLTVL.

The chain joins TRBV21-1 to TRBJ1-4; TRBD1 was called by the table and not checked on the DNA. TRBV21-1 is deemed a pseudogene. The CDR3 spans 14 residues. CDR3 nucleotides: TGTGCCAGCAGCAGGGCAGGGACTAATGAAAAACTGTTTTTT. Its translation is CASSRAGTNEKLFF.

The V and J genes are TRBV2 and TRBJ2-3, with TRBD2 matching 15 bases. The V segment lost 6 bases and the J segment 6 bases; nucleotides outside the gene matches: 4. Germline assignment: CDR1 SNHLY and CDR2 FYNNEI. The CDR3 covers 15 residues. The CDR3 DNA reads as TGTGCCAGCAGCTGGACTAGCGGGAGGGGTGATACGCAGTATTTT. Protein product: CASSWTSGRGDTQYF.

This rearrangement joins TRBV2 to TRBJ2-7, with 12 bases matching TRBD2. Trimming at V came to 5 bases and at J to 8 bases, leaving 13 bases not matched to a gene. The CDR3 runs 16 residues. The germline CDR1 and CDR2 sequences are SNHLY and FYNNEI. As DNA, the CDR3 is TGTGCCAGCAGTCTAGCGGGGGGGCTTGTGGAGGCTCAGCAGTACTTC. It yields the protein CASSLAGGLVEAQQYF.

This clone has just a few counts. The chain has TRBV13 and TRBJ1-1; D gene ambiguous. V was trimmed by 1 base and J by 4 bases, leaving 10 bases between them. The CDR3 has 14 amino acids. Germline V lookup: CDR1 PRHDT, CDR2 FYEKMQ (reference sequence). DNA for the CDR3: TGTGCCAGCAGCTTAGAAAGTACGGGCACTGAAGCTTTCTTT. It encodes CASSLESTGTEAFF.

This clone was seen only a few times. V is TRBV30 and J is TRBJ1-2, with D possibly TRBD1 on 6 matching bases. Germline loops: CDR1 GTSNPN, CDR2 SVGIG (reference sequence). This CDR3 spans 13 amino acids. Trimming pared 4 bases from V and 1 base from J, leaving 10 bases between. The CDR3 sequence: CAWKAGVNYGYTF. DNA of the CDR3: TGTGCCTGGAAGGCAGGGGTTAACTATGGCTACACCTTC.

In its sample, this clone was seen a few times. This chain uses TRBV30 with TRBJ1-2; no clear D. The germline V and J ends were trimmed by 1 base and 6 bases, with 9 bases remaining between them. Germline V gene sequence: CDR1 GTSNPN, CDR2 SVGIG (reference sequence). The CDR3 is 12 residues long. CDR3 sequence reads: CAWSEGVNGYTF. The CDR3 DNA follows: TGTGCCTGGAGTGAGGGAGTCAATGGCTACACCTTC.

The V gene is TRBV28, the J gene TRBJ1-6; TRBD1 aligns across 9 bases. CDR3 length: 17 residues. CDR1 is MDHEN and CDR2 is SYDVKM in the germline V gene. V was clipped by 5 bases and J by 0 bases; unmatched bases: 5. The chain's CDR3 is CASSIPGQGSYNSPLHF. As DNA, the CDR3 is TGTGCCAGCAGTATTCCGGGACAGGGCTCCTATAATTCACCCCTCCACTTT.

This chain connects TRBV6-5 to TRBJ1-1; tentative D call: TRBD1 (6 bases). The CDR3 runs 14 residues. Trimming left V 2 bases short and J 1 base short, with 8 bases between. CDR1 and CDR2 from the germline V gene are MNHEY and SVGAGI. In DNA, the CDR3 is TGTGCCAGCAGTTACCCGGGACAGAACACTGAAGCTTTCTTT. This sequence encodes CASSYPGQNTEAFF.

The genes are TRBV15 and TRBJ2-1; 10 bases line up with TRBD2. The CDR3 is made up of 17 amino acids. CDR1 and CDR2 (germline): LNHNV, YYDKDF (reference sequence). V shed 2 bases and J 5 bases; nucleotides not matched to a gene: 9. CDR3 bases: TGTGCCACCAGCAGAACCCCACTAGCGGGGTTAAACAATGAGCAGTTCTTC. This codes for CATSRTPLAGLNNEQFF.

A few counts support this clone. This chain joins TRBV4-3 and TRBJ2-6; D is unclear. Germline assignment: CDR1 LGHNA and CDR2 YSLEER. The CDR3 is 15 amino acids. Trimming cost V 5 bases and J 1 base, with 9 bases left between them. The CDR3 here is CASSIRSSGANVLTF. CDR3 in DNA: TGCGCCAGCAGCATCAGGTCGTCTGGGGCCAACGTCCTGACTTTC.

The sample holds one count of this clone. This chain joins TRBV5-6 and TRBJ2-3, with 9 nucleotides matching TRBD2. This CDR3 comprises 16 residues. With V trimmed by 0 bases and J by 5 bases, 7 bases remained unmatched. Germline V gene data show CDR1 as SGHDT and CDR2 as YYEEEE. CDR3 DNA: TGTGCCAGCAGCTTGGGTTTTAGCGGGGGTTTAGATACGCAGTATTTT. Residues: CASSLGFSGGLDTQYF.

This sequence joins TRBV10-2 and TRBJ1-6; D not resolved. The CDR3 runs to 15 residues. Germline V gene sequence: CDR1 WSHSY, CDR2 SAAADI. Deletions cut 5 bases from V and 11 bases from J, with 19 bases between. The DNA of the CDR3 is TGCGCCAGCAGTCCCCAGGCAGGATCCTTCGCACCCCTCCACTTT. It codes for CASSPQAGSFAPLHF.

The V gene is TRBV7-2, the J gene TRBJ2-5; tentatively, D is TRBD1 (6 bases). Trimming left V 4 bases short and J 4 bases short, with 19 bases between. Germline CDR1 reads SGHTA; CDR2 reads FQGNSA. The CDR3 totals 16 residues. The CDR3 DNA follows: TGTGCCAGCAGCTCCCTCGGGGCAGGGGCGGTAGAGACCCAGTACTTC. It yields the protein CASSSLGAGAVETQYF.

This clone has a handful of counts. This sequence joins TRBV18 and TRBJ2-1; the D gene is possibly TRBD2 (7 bases). This CDR3 is 15 amino acids long. V gave up 0 bases and J gave up 8 bases, with 14 bases separating them. The V gene's germline CDR1 is KGHSH and CDR2 LQKENI. Here the CDR3 reads CASSPPGPGGYEQFF. The CDR3 DNA reads TGTGCCAGCTCACCACCGGGGCCGGGGGGCTATGAGCAGTTCTTC.

The chain links TRBV10-3 to TRBJ2-5, with 7 bases matching TRBD1. Germline loops: CDR1 ENHRY, CDR2 SYGVKD. CDR3 size: 13 residues. Trimming took 8 bases from V and 0 from J; bases not matched to a gene: 3. In DNA, the CDR3 is TGTGCCATCGGGACAGCAGACCAAGAGACCCAGTACTTC. Protein: CAIGTADQETQYF.